These 2 T cell receptor beta chains originate from one sample sequenced in a study of T-cell memory formation after mild COVID-19. TCRdb re-called the 5' RACE reads with MiXCR, one entry per CDR3 protein. The top ten clones hold roughly an eighth of a sample with almost 550,000 distinct CDR3 sequences, approximately 20% of them seen once. The sample consisted of PBMCs or a T cell subset sorted from them (not recorded which). Receptors originate from an adult woman who had mild COVID-19 (a few samples of this study predate the infection). Cell type and time point are not known.

This clonotype was seen more than once but under ten times. The chain has TRBV29-1 and TRBJ2-1; no clear D. V lost 4 bases and J lost 0, with 10 bases in between. Germline V gene data show CDR1 as SQVTM and CDR2 as ANQGSEA. The CDR3 covers 14 residues. CDR3 bases: TGCAGCGTTGTGGGGTTCAGCTCCTACAATGAGCAGTTCTTC. Encoded protein: CSVVGFSSYNEQFF.

The DNA for the CDR3 is TGTGCCTGGAATCCAGGGGTCGAGGTGGGAAACACCATATATTTT. It is translated as CAWNPGVEVGNTIYF. The chain links TRBV30 to TRBJ1-3; TRBD1 might be the D (6 bases). Germline V lookup: CDR1 GTSNPN, CDR2 SVGIG (reference sequence). The CDR3 extends over 15 amino acids. V lost 4 bases and J lost 4, with 17 bases in between.